In this sample, the clone carrying this T cell receptor beta chain turned up once. As yet, its antigen is unknown. The data belong to a study of blood T cell dynamics during melanoma immunotherapy. At the level of the study: Standard first-line treatment here was pembrolizumab or nivolumab plus ipilimumab in metastatic melanoma. General study points: Whether repertoire-driving clones were melanoma-specific could not be determined.

Every bulk PBMC sample received the same 350 ng of DNA. Clones were read by immunoSEQ multiplex PCR, and TCRdb kept only the in-frame ones, dropping some. The sample records several thousand clones, more than 75% being singletons. Time point in this sample: pre-treatment baseline. The specimen was blood, collected from a patient treated with checkpoint blockade. This receptor was obtained from a human donor with melanoma.

The CDR3 reads CASSLVARAGGNYEQYF. The CDR3 DNA follows: TGTGCCAGCAGTTTGGTAGCTCGAGCAGGGGGCAACTACGAGCAGTACTTC. The chain recombines TRBV28 with TRBJ2-7, with TRBD1 matching 8 bases. Germline V CDR1 and CDR2: MDHEN, SYDVKM. The J segment lost 3 bases and the V segment lost 3 bases, leaving 13 bases of the junction unmatched. The CDR3 contains 17 residues.